This T cell receptor (beta chain) was captured by sequencing in a study of naive and memory T cell subsets. CD4+ T cell IFNgamma after overnight CMV lysate exposure gave donor CMV status. CD4 T cells were positively selected, then CD8 T cells from the CD4-negative fraction. Two oligonucleotides, mixed equimolar, formed the beta constant-region primer covering TRBC1 and TRBC2. Ligation attached a single-stranded oligonucleotide with a 12-nucleotide UMI and the SP2 primer to the cDNA 3' end. TCRdb re-analysed the UMI-ligation and nested PCR reads in MiXCR, keeping a single row per CDR3 protein. The sample records 130,000 to 150,000 distinct CDR3 sequences, 15% to 20% being singletons. In regard to this clonotype: Its target is unknown.

V lost 11 bases, J lost 2 bases, and 8 bases lay in between. CDR1 is MNHEY, CDR2 SVGAGI, per germline. The CDR3 consists of 11 residues. Overall study findings and caveats: In naive cells, over 85% of TCR sequences were seen only once.

The chain joins TRBV6-5 to TRBJ2-3, with D hard to call. Sequencing used naive CD4+ T cells from blood. The clonotype comes from a human donor in good health. For the CDR3, the DNA is TGTGCCGCGGAAAACACAGATACGCAGTATTTT. The encoded protein is CAAENTDTQYF.